This is a list of T cell receptor beta chains from one sample in a study of glioma-infiltrating T cells after dendritic cell vaccination. The data were produced by immunoSEQ multiplex PCR, yet TCRdb's version contains in-frame clones alone and is incomplete. Found here are approximately 50,000 clones, more than 75% of them singletons; the top ten hold roughly 10%. This material consisted of blood, taken after dendritic cell vaccination. The receptor source for this set is a human donor with glioblastoma. CDR3s include the opening cysteine and the closing phenylalanine or tryptophan. D genes are given only for firm matches. Rows give clone size only sometimes, using once, few, many, or a class for an expanded clone.

J gene: TRBJ1-6; clone size: once; CDR3 length: 13; V gene: TRBV2; D gene: -; CDR3 protein: CAGGLNYNSPLHF; CDR3 DNA: TGTGCCGGCGGACTCAATTATAATTCACCCCTCCACTTT
J gene: TRBJ2-3; clone size: few; CDR3 length: 14; V gene: TRBV4-3; D gene: TRBD2; CDR3 protein: CASSQGREGRAQYF; CDR3 DNA: TGCGCCAGCAGCCAAGGCCGGGAGGGGAGAGCGCAGTATTTT
J gene: TRBJ1-2; clone size: -; CDR3 length: 14; V gene: TRBV2; D gene: -; CDR3 protein: CASSVDSRNYGYTF; CDR3 DNA: TGTGCCAGCAGTGTCGACTCCCGAAACTATGGCTACACCTTC
J gene: TRBJ2-1; clone size: once; CDR3 length: 15; V gene: TRBV9; D gene: TRBD2; CDR3 protein: CASSGGLAGGNEQFF; CDR3 DNA: TGTGCCAGCAGCGGGGGACTAGCGGGGGGCAATGAGCAGTTCTTC
J gene: TRBJ1-2; clone size: few; CDR3 length: 16; V gene: TRBV10-3; D gene: -; CDR3 protein: CAIRAGDAFSVYGYTF; CDR3 DNA: TGTGCCATCAGGGCAGGGGACGCCTTTAGCGTCTATGGCTACACCTTC
J gene: TRBJ1-6; clone size: -; CDR3 length: 15; V gene: TRBV4-1; D gene: -; CDR3 protein: CASSQDAGYHSPLHF; CDR3 DNA: TGCGCCAGCAGCCAAGATGCAGGGTATCATTCACCCCTCCACTTT
J gene: TRBJ1-2; clone size: -; CDR3 length: 14; V gene: TRBV11-2; D gene: -; CDR3 protein: CASSVGNGGYGYTF; CDR3 DNA: TGTGCCAGCAGCGTAGGTAATGGAGGCTATGGCTACACCTTC
J gene: TRBJ1-2; clone size: -; CDR3 length: 13; V gene: TRBV6-5; D gene: -; CDR3 protein: CASRQGLGYGYTF; CDR3 DNA: TGTGCCAGCAGACAGGGCCTCGGGTATGGCTACACCTTC
J gene: TRBJ2-7; clone size: -; CDR3 length: 13; V gene: TRBV9; D gene: TRBD1; CDR3 protein: CASSPRGGGEQYF; CDR3 DNA: TGTGCCAGCAGCCCTAGAGGGGGCGGCGAGCAGTACTTC
J gene: TRBJ1-5; clone size: -; CDR3 length: 15; V gene: TRBV6-5; D gene: -; CDR3 protein: CASSYSQYSNQPQHF; CDR3 DNA: TGTGCCAGCAGTTACTCCCAGTATAGCAATCAGCCCCAGCATTTT
J gene: TRBJ1-2; clone size: -; CDR3 length: 12; V gene: TRBV11-2; D gene: -; CDR3 protein: CASSLVGGGYTF; CDR3 DNA: TGTGCCAGCAGCTTAGTTGGAGGAGGCTACACCTTC
J gene: TRBJ2-2; clone size: -; CDR3 length: 11; V gene: TRBV12-5; D gene: -; CDR3 protein: CASILAGELFF; CDR3 DNA: TGTGCTAGTATCTTAGCCGGGGAGCTGTTTTTT
J gene: TRBJ2-3; clone size: -; CDR3 length: 16; V gene: TRBV6-5; D gene: TRBD2; CDR3 protein: CASSSDSGGPTDTQYF; CDR3 DNA: TGTGCCAGCAGTTCTGATAGCGGGGGCCCTACAGATACGCAGTATTTT
J gene: TRBJ2-3; clone size: once; CDR3 length: 15; V gene: TRBV6-1; D gene: -; CDR3 protein: CASSVSVTDTDTQYF; CDR3 DNA: TGTGCCAGCAGTGTGTCGGTGACTGACACAGATACGCAGTATTTT
J gene: TRBJ2-7; clone size: -; CDR3 length: 15; V gene: TRBV4-1; D gene: TRBD1; CDR3 protein: CASSQGGQGDYEQYF; CDR3 DNA: TGCGCCAGCAGCCAAGGGGGGCAGGGGGACTACGAGCAGTACTTC
J gene: TRBJ2-7; clone size: -; CDR3 length: 12; V gene: TRBV6-5; D gene: -; CDR3 protein: CASSPHSDEQYF; CDR3 DNA: TGTGCCAGCAGTCCCCACTCCGACGAGCAGTACTTC
J gene: TRBJ2-3; clone size: -; CDR3 length: 16; V gene: TRBV13; D gene: TRBD2; CDR3 protein: CASSPRTSVGTDTQYF; CDR3 DNA: TGTGCCAGCAGCCCCCGAACTAGCGTGGGCACAGATACGCAGTATTTT
J gene: TRBJ2-2; clone size: -; CDR3 length: 14; V gene: TRBV7-9; D gene: TRBD1; CDR3 protein: CASSFTGDTGELFF; CDR3 DNA: TGTGCCAGCAGCTTTACAGGGGATACCGGGGAGCTGTTTTTT
J gene: TRBJ1-1; clone size: -; CDR3 length: 15; V gene: TRBV4-1; D gene: -; CDR3 protein: CASSQDQGSDTEAFF; CDR3 DNA: TGCGCCAGCAGCCAAGACCAGGGTTCGGACACTGAAGCTTTCTTT
J gene: TRBJ1-1; clone size: -; CDR3 length: 16; V gene: TRBV12-2; D gene: -; CDR3 protein: CASRFDFRGPVSEAFF; CDR3 DNA: TGTGCAAGTCGCTTCGACTTTAGGGGGCCGGTATCTGAAGCTTTCTTT
J gene: TRBJ2-7; clone size: -; CDR3 length: 12; V gene: TRBV4-1; D gene: -; CDR3 protein: CASSQGADEQYF; CDR3 DNA: TGCGCCAGCAGCCAAGGGGCTGACGAGCAGTACTTC
J gene: TRBJ2-3; clone size: -; CDR3 length: 16; V gene: TRBV6-1; D gene: TRBD2; CDR3 protein: CASSEPAGGPTDTQYF; CDR3 DNA: TGTGCCAGCAGTGAACCGGCGGGGGGGCCCACAGATACGCAGTATTTT
J gene: TRBJ2-2; clone size: -; CDR3 length: 13; V gene: TRBV29-1; D gene: -; CDR3 protein: CSALGSNTGELFF; CDR3 DNA: TGCAGCGCACTAGGATCGAACACCGGGGAGCTGTTTTTT
J gene: TRBJ1-3; clone size: -; CDR3 length: 14; V gene: TRBV9; D gene: -; CDR3 protein: CASSDRAGAVTIYF; CDR3 DNA: TGTGCCAGCAGCGACAGGGCCGGCGCCGTCACCATATATTTT
J gene: TRBJ2-5; clone size: -; CDR3 length: 16; V gene: TRBV5-1; D gene: TRBD2; CDR3 protein: CASSYGLAGGGETQYF; CDR3 DNA: TGCGCCAGCAGCTACGGACTAGCGGGGGGTGGGGAGACCCAGTACTTC
J gene: TRBJ2-7; clone size: -; CDR3 length: 13; V gene: TRBV4-1; D gene: -; CDR3 protein: CASSQDNYREQYF; CDR3 DNA: TGCGCCAGCAGCCAAGATAATTACCGGGAGCAGTACTTC
J gene: TRBJ2-6; clone size: once; CDR3 length: 13; V gene: TRBV12-5; D gene: -; CDR3 protein: CASGLQGANVLTF; CDR3 DNA: TGTGCTAGTGGGCTGCAGGGGGCCAACGTCCTGACTTTC
J gene: TRBJ1-2; clone size: few; CDR3 length: 15; V gene: TRBV4-3; D gene: -; CDR3 protein: CASSPYQGRGYGYTF; CDR3 DNA: TGCGCCAGCAGCCCCTATCAGGGGCGCGGGTATGGCTACACCTTC
J gene: TRBJ2-7; clone size: -; CDR3 length: 15; V gene: TRBV9; D gene: TRBD1; CDR3 protein: CASSVSIGTGHEQYF; CDR3 DNA: TGTGCCAGCAGCGTGTCAATCGGGACAGGCCACGAGCAGTACTTC
J gene: TRBJ2-3; clone size: few; CDR3 length: 15; V gene: TRBV5-4; D gene: TRBD2; CDR3 protein: CASRGTSGESDTQYF; CDR3 DNA: TGTGCCAGCAGAGGTACTAGCGGGGAATCAGATACGCAGTATTTT
J gene: TRBJ2-5; clone size: once; CDR3 length: 15; V gene: TRBV7-7; D gene: TRBD1; CDR3 protein: CASSRDRGFAETQYF; CDR3 DNA: TGTGCTAGCAGCCGGGACAGGGGTTTTGCGGAGACCCAGTACTTC
J gene: TRBJ1-6; clone size: -; CDR3 length: 15; V gene: TRBV2; D gene: TRBD1; CDR3 protein: CASIDTGTGRSPLHF; CDR3 DNA: TGTGCCAGCATCGACACCGGGACAGGGCGGTCACCCCTCCACTTT
J gene: TRBJ1-5; clone size: -; CDR3 length: 16; V gene: TRBV19; D gene: -; CDR3 protein: CASRAGERRGNQPQHF; CDR3 DNA: TGTGCCAGTAGGGCAGGGGAAAGAAGAGGCAATCAGCCCCAGCATTTT
J gene: TRBJ2-1; clone size: -; CDR3 length: 15; V gene: TRBV19; D gene: TRBD2; CDR3 protein: CASSMMTSGGNEQFF; CDR3 DNA: TGTGCCAGTAGTATGATGACTAGCGGGGGGAATGAGCAGTTCTTC
J gene: TRBJ1-5; clone size: -; CDR3 length: 17; V gene: TRBV5-6; D gene: -; CDR3 protein: CASSLYPGGEEDQPQHF; CDR3 DNA: TGTGCCAGCAGCTTGTATCCGGGGGGCGAAGAGGATCAGCCCCAGCATTTT
J gene: TRBJ1-5; clone size: -; CDR3 length: 13; V gene: TRBV19; D gene: -; CDR3 protein: CASTVRASQPQHF; CDR3 DNA: TGTGCCAGTACTGTTCGCGCGAGTCAGCCCCAGCATTTT
J gene: TRBJ2-1; clone size: -; CDR3 length: 14; V gene: TRBV19; D gene: TRBD2; CDR3 protein: CASSNRGGTNEQFF; CDR3 DNA: TGTGCCAGTAGTAACCGGGGGGGAACGAATGAGCAGTTCTTC
J gene: TRBJ2-1; clone size: once; CDR3 length: 11; V gene: TRBV7-6; D gene: -; CDR3 protein: CASSLGREQFF; CDR3 DNA: TGTGCCAGCAGCTTGGGGCGGGAGCAGTTCTTC
J gene: TRBJ2-5; clone size: -; CDR3 length: 13; V gene: TRBV27; D gene: -; CDR3 protein: CASARALGETQYF; CDR3 DNA: TGTGCCAGCGCCAGGGCGCTCGGGGAGACCCAGTACTTC
J gene: TRBJ2-7; clone size: -; CDR3 length: 14; V gene: TRBV6-5; D gene: TRBD2; CDR3 protein: CASSYGEGPYEQYF; CDR3 DNA: TGTGCCAGCAGTTACGGGGAGGGACCTTACGAGCAGTACTTC
J gene: TRBJ2-7; clone size: -; CDR3 length: 16; V gene: TRBV29-1; D gene: TRBD2; CDR3 protein: CSVLGLAGGNTYEQYF; CDR3 DNA: TGCAGCGTTCTAGGCCTAGCGGGGGGCAATACCTACGAGCAGTACTTC
J gene: TRBJ1-6; clone size: -; CDR3 length: 14; V gene: TRBV6-5; D gene: -; CDR3 protein: CASSYNSYNSPLHF; CDR3 DNA: TGTGCCAGCAGTTACAACAGTTATAATTCACCCCTCCACTTT
J gene: TRBJ2-1; clone size: -; CDR3 length: 16; V gene: TRBV9; D gene: TRBD1; CDR3 protein: CASSVRDRGVYNEQFF; CDR3 DNA: TGTGCCAGCAGCGTCCGGGACAGGGGGGTTTACAATGAGCAGTTCTTC
J gene: TRBJ2-5; clone size: -; CDR3 length: 14; V gene: TRBV7-9; D gene: TRBD1; CDR3 protein: CASSPTGLKETQYF; CDR3 DNA: TGTGCCAGCAGCCCGACAGGGCTTAAAGAGACCCAGTACTTC
J gene: TRBJ1-5; clone size: -; CDR3 length: 13; V gene: TRBV7-9; D gene: TRBD1; CDR3 protein: CASSEQGRQPQHF; CDR3 DNA: TGTGCCAGCAGCGAACAGGGGCGTCAGCCCCAGCATTTT
J gene: TRBJ1-2; clone size: -; CDR3 length: 13; V gene: TRBV27; D gene: -; CDR3 protein: CASSLSRTNGYTF; CDR3 DNA: TGTGCCAGCAGTTTATCTCGGACAAATGGCTACACCTTC
J gene: TRBJ2-7; clone size: once; CDR3 length: 13; V gene: TRBV5-4; D gene: -; CDR3 protein: CASSLGVGDEQYF; CDR3 DNA: TGTGCCAGCAGCTTGGGGGTAGGGGACGAGCAGTACTTC
J gene: TRBJ2-3; clone size: once; CDR3 length: 15; V gene: TRBV7-3; D gene: -; CDR3 protein: CASSLTGGFTDTQYF; CDR3 DNA: TGTGCCAGCAGCTTAACGGGCGGGTTCACAGATACGCAGTATTTT
J gene: TRBJ2-7; clone size: -; CDR3 length: 16; V gene: TRBV5-6; D gene: TRBD2; CDR3 protein: CASSYPGGTDSYEQYF; CDR3 DNA: TGTGCCAGCAGCTATCCGGGGGGGACGGACTCCTACGAGCAGTACTTC
J gene: TRBJ2-7; clone size: few; CDR3 length: 14; V gene: TRBV5-4; D gene: TRBD2; CDR3 protein: CASSTSGGAYEQYF; CDR3 DNA: TGTGCCAGCAGCACTAGCGGGGGGGCCTACGAGCAGTACTTC
J gene: TRBJ2-1; clone size: -; CDR3 length: 14; V gene: TRBV29-1; D gene: -; CDR3 protein: CSVSFRVRGNEQFF; CDR3 DNA: TGCAGCGTTTCCTTCAGGGTAAGGGGGAATGAGCAGTTCTTC
J gene: TRBJ2-6; clone size: -; CDR3 length: 18; V gene: TRBV30; D gene: -; CDR3 protein: CAWARRFLLGSGANVLTF; CDR3 DNA: TGTGCCTGGGCCCGGCGGTTTTTGTTGGGCTCTGGGGCCAACGTCCTGACTTTC
J gene: TRBJ2-3; clone size: -; CDR3 length: 16; V gene: TRBV6-6; D gene: -; CDR3 protein: CASSYDPMEGADTQYF; CDR3 DNA: TGTGCCAGCAGTTACGACCCAATGGAGGGTGCAGATACGCAGTATTTT
J gene: TRBJ2-2; clone size: few; CDR3 length: 18; V gene: TRBV4-2; D gene: TRBD2; CDR3 protein: CASSQDPSGGFNTGELFF; CDR3 DNA: TGTGCCAGCAGCCAAGACCCTAGCGGGGGGTTTAACACCGGGGAGCTGTTTTTT
J gene: TRBJ1-3; clone size: -; CDR3 length: 17; V gene: TRBV10-3; D gene: -; CDR3 protein: CAISERFQGHSGNTIYF; CDR3 DNA: TGTGCCATCAGTGAAAGGTTTCAGGGCCACTCTGGAAACACCATATATTTT
J gene: TRBJ2-7; clone size: -; CDR3 length: 14; V gene: TRBV5-8; D gene: TRBD1; CDR3 protein: CASSWTGPSYEQYF; CDR3 DNA: TGTGCCAGCAGCTGGACAGGGCCTTCCTACGAGCAGTACTTC
J gene: TRBJ1-5; clone size: -; CDR3 length: 15; V gene: TRBV7-2; D gene: -; CDR3 protein: CASSPVGQTNQPQHF; CDR3 DNA: TGTGCCAGCAGCCCCGTCGGACAGACCAATCAGCCCCAGCATTTT
J gene: TRBJ2-3; clone size: -; CDR3 length: 14; V gene: TRBV5-1; D gene: TRBD2; CDR3 protein: CASRAGGPTDTQYF; CDR3 DNA: TGCGCCAGCAGGGCGGGGGGGCCCACAGATACGCAGTATTTT
J gene: TRBJ1-6; clone size: -; CDR3 length: 16; V gene: TRBV5-6; D gene: TRBD1; CDR3 protein: CASSFGTGGVGSPLHF; CDR3 DNA: TGTGCCAGCAGCTTTGGGACAGGGGGCGTAGGATCACCCCTCCACTTT